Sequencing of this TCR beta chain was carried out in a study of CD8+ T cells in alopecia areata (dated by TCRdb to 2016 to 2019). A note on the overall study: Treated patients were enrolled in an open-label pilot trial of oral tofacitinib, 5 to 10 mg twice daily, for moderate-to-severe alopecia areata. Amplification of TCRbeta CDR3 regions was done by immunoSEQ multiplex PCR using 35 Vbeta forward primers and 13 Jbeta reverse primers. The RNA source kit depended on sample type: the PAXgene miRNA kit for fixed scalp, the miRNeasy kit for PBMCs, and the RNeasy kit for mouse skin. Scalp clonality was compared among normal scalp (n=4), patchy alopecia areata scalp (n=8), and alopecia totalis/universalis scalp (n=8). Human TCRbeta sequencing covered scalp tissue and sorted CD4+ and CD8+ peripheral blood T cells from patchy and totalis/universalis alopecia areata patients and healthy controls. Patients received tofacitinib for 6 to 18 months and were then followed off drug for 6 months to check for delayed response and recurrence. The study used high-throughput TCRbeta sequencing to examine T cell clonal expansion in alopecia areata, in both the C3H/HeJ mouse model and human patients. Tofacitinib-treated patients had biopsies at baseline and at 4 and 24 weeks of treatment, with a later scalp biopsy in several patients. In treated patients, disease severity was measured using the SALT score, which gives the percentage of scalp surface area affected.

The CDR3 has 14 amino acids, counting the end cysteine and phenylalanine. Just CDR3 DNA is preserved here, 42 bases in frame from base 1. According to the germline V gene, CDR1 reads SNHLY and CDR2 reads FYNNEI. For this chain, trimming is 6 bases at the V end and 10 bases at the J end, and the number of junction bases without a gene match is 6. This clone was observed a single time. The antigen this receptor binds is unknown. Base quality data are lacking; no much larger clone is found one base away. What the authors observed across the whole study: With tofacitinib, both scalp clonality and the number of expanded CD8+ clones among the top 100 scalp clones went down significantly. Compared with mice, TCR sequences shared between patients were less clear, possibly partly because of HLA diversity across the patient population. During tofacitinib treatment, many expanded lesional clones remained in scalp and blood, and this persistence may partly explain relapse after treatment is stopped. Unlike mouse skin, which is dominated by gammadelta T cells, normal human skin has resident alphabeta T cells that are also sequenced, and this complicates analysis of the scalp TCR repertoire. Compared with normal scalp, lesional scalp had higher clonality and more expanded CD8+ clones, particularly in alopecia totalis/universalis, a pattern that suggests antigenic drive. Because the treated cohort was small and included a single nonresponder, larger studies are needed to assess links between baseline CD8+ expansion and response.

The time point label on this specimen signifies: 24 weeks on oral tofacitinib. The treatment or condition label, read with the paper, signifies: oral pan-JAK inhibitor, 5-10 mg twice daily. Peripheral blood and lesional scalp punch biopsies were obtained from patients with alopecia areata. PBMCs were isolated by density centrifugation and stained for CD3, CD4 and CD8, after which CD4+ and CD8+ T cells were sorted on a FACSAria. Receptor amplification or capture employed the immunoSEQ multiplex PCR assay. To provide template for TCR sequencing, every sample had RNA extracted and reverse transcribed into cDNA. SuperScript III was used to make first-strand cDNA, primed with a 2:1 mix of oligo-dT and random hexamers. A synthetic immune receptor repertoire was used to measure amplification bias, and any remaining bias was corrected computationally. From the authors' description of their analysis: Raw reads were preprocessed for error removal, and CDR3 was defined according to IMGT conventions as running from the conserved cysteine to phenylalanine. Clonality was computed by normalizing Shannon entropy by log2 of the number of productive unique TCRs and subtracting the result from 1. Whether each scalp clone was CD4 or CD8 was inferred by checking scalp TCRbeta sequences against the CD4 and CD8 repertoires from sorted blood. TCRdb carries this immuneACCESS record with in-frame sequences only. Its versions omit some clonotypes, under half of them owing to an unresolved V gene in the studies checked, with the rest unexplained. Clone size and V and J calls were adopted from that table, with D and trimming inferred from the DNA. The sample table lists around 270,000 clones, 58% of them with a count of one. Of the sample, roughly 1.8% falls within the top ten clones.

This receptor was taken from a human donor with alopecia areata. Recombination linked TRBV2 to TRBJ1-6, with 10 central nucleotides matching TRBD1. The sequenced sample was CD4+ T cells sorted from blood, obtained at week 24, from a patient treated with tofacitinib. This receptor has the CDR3 CASRGDRGKSPLHF. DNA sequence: TGTGCCAGCAGAGGGGACAGGGGAAAATCACCCCTCCACTTT. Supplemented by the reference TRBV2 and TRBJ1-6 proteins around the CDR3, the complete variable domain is EPEVTQTPSHQVTQMGQEVILRCVPISNHLYFYWYRQILGQKVEFLVSFYNNEISEKSEIFDDQFSVERPDGSNFTLKIRSTKLEDSAMYFCASRGDRGKSPLHFGNGTRLTVT.